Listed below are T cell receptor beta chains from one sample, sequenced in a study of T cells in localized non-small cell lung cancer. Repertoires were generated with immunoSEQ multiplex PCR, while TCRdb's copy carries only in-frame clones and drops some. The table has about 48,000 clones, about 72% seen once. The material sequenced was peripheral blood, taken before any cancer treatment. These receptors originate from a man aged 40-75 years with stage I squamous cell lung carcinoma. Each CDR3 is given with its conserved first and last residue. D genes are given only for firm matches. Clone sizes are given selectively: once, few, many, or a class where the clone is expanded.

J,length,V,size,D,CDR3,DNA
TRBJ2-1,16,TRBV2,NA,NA,CASSPSSGSSYNEQFF,TGTGCCAGCAGTCCCTCTTCCGGGTCCTCCTACAATGAGCAGTTCTTC
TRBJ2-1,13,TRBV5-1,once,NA,CASSFQGQNEQFF,TGCGCCAGCAGCTTTCAGGGGCAGAATGAGCAGTTCTTC
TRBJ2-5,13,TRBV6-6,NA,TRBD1,CASMRGQGETQYF,TGTGCCAGCATGAGGGGGCAAGGTGAGACCCAGTACTTC
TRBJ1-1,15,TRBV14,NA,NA,CASSQVGSRGTEAFF,TGTGCCAGCAGCCAAGTGGGTTCCCGGGGCACTGAAGCTTTCTTT
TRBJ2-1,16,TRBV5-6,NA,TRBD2,CASSPGGRGDYNEQFF,TGTGCCAGCAGCCCCGGTGGGCGGGGGGACTACAATGAGCAGTTCTTC
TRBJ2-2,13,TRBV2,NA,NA,CASILGNTGELFF,NA
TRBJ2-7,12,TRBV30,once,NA,CAWRPQGYEQYF,TGTGCCTGGAGACCACAGGGTTACGAGCAGTACTTC
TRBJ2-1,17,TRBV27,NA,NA,CASRYRRSNQGGNEQFF,TGTGCCAGCAGATATCGTAGGTCTAACCAAGGGGGCAATGAGCAGTTCTTC
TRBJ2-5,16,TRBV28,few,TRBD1,CASSPRQGTYQETQYF,TGTGCCAGCAGTCCTCGACAGGGGACTTACCAAGAGACCCAGTACTTC
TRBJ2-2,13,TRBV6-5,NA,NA,CASSNRGNGELFF,TGTGCCAGCAGTAATAGGGGAAACGGGGAGCTGTTTTTT
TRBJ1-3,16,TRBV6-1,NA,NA,CASSAQGRYSGNTIYF,TGTGCCAGCAGTGCCCAGGGACGGTACTCTGGAAACACCATATATTTT
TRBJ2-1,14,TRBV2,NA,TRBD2,CASSPGLTSGEQFF,TGTGCCAGCAGTCCGGGACTAACCTCCGGGGAGCAGTTCTTC
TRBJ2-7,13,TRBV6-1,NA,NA,CASSDQLDRLQYF,TGTGCCAGCAGTGACCAATTAGACAGACTGCAGTACTTC
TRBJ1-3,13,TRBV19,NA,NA,CASSSTGGNTIYF,TGTGCCAGTAGTTCAACAGGAGGAAACACCATATATTTT
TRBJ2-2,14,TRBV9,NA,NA,CASSRNSGVGELFF,TGTGCCAGCAGCCGAAATTCAGGTGTCGGGGAGCTGTTTTTT
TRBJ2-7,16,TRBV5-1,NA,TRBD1,CASSLAETGGGYEQYF,TGCGCCAGCAGCTTGGCGGAGACAGGGGGTGGCTACGAGCAGTACTTC
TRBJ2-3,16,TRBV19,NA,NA,CASSMAGLPTADTQYF,TGTGCCAGTAGTATGGCGGGACTTCCGACGGCAGATACGCAGTATTTT
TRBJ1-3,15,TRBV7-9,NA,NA,CASSLGRRSGNTIYF,TGTGCCAGCAGCTTAGGCAGACGCTCTGGAAACACCATATATTTT
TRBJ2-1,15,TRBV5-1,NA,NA,CASSLVGTADNEQFF,TGCGCCAGCAGCTTGGTCGGGACTGCAGACAATGAGCAGTTCTTC
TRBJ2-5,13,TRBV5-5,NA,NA,CASSGTDQETQYF,TGTGCCAGCAGCGGGACCGACCAAGAGACCCAGTACTTC
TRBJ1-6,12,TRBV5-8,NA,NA,CASSWLGGTLHF,TGTGCCAGCAGCTGGTTAGGAGGAACCCTCCACTTT
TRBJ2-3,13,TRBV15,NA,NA,CALGTGRTDTQYF,TGTGCCCTTGGAACGGGGAGAACAGATACGCAGTATTTT
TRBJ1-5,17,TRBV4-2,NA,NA,CASSQGQPPYSNQPQHF,TGTGCCAGCAGCCAGGGTCAGCCTCCTTATAGCAATCAGCCCCAGCATTTT
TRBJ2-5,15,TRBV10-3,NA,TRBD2,CAISEGRSGGETQYF,TGTGCCATCAGTGAGGGTAGAAGCGGGGGAGAGACCCAGTACTTC
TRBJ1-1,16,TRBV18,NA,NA,CASSPPWGGMNTEAFF,TGTGCCAGCTCACCACCGTGGGGAGGCATGAACACTGAAGCTTTCTTT
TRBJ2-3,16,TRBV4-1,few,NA,CASSQVHMVVTDTQYF,TGCGCCAGCAGCCAAGTACACATGGTAGTCACAGATACGCAGTATTTT
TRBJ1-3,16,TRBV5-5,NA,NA,CASSLDLGLGGNTIYF,TGTGCCAGCAGCTTGGACCTAGGACTGGGGGGAAACACCATATATTTT
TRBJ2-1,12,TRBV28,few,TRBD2,CASRLGGVEQFF,TGTGCCAGCAGGCTCGGGGGGGTTGAGCAGTTCTTC
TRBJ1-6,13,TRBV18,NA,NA,CASSPPSGSPLHF,TGTGCCAGCTCACCGCCAAGTGGGTCACCCCTCCACTTT
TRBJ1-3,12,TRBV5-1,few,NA,CASSFQGNTIYF,TGCGCCAGCAGCTTCCAGGGAAACACCATATATTTT
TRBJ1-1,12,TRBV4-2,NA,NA,CASRRGGTEAFF,TGTGCCAGCCGACGGGGCGGCACTGAAGCTTTCTTT
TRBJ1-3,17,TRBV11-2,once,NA,CASSLRGSVGAGNTIYF,TGTGCCAGCAGCTTACGGGGATCGGTTGGGGCTGGAAACACCATATATTTT
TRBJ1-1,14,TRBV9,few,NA,CASSVVSGNTEAFF,TGTGCCAGCAGCGTAGTGTCGGGGAACACTGAAGCTTTCTTT
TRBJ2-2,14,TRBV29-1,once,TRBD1,CSVEGQGGTGELFF,TGCAGCGTAGAAGGACAGGGAGGCACCGGGGAGCTGTTTTTT
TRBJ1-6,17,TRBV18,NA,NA,CASSPQGSGSYNSPLHF,TGTGCCAGCTCACCACAGGGATCGGGCTCCTATAATTCACCCCTCCACTTT
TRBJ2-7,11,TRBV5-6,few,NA,CASSLWHEQYF,TGTGCCAGCAGCTTGTGGCACGAGCAGTACTTC
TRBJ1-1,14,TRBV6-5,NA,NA,CASSYSPIEGEAFF,TGTGCCAGCAGTTACTCTCCAATCGAAGGTGAAGCTTTCTTT
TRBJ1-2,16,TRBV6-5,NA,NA,CASSSRSPLQPYGYTF,TGTGCCAGCAGTTCCCGAAGCCCACTCCAACCTTATGGCTACACCTTC
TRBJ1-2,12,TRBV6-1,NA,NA,CASSAWDYGYTF,TGTGCCAGCAGTGCATGGGACTATGGCTACACCTTC
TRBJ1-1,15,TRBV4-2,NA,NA,CASSQDPGTMVDAFF,TGTGCCAGCAGCCAAGATCCCGGCACCATGGTGGATGCTTTCTTT
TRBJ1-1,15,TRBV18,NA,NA,CASSREGKMNTEAFF,TGTGCCAGCTCACGTGAAGGGAAAATGAACACTGAAGCTTTCTTT
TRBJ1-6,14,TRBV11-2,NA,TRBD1,CASSLEQGIPPLHF,TGTGCCAGCAGCTTAGAACAGGGGATACCACCCCTCCACTTT
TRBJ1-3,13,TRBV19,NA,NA,CASSSSTGNTIYF,TGTGCCAGTAGTAGCTCCACTGGAAACACCATATATTTT
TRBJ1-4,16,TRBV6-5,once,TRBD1,CASSFLKQGGNEKLFF,TGTGCCAGCAGTTTTCTCAAACAGGGGGGAAATGAAAAACTGTTTTTT
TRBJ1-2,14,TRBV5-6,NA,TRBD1,CASSLPGQIYGYTF,TGTGCCAGCAGCCTACCGGGACAGATCTATGGCTACACCTTC